One sample yielded the 5 T cell receptor beta chains listed below, sequenced in a study of T-cell reconstitution after alpha-beta-depleted transplantation in children. During its preparation, the TCRbeta library received unique molecular identifiers. TCRdb recomputed calls from the PCR reads with MiXCR, one row per CDR3 protein. Of 670,000 or so distinct CDR3 sequences detected, around 12% appear once; the ten largest clones hold 0.79%. The material was PBMCs, obtained before TCRalphabeta/CD19-depleted stem cell transplant. The origin of the receptors is a girl aged 2 to 10 with congenital amegakaryocytic thrombocytopenia, due to receive a stem cell transplant.

This rearrangement joins TRBV28 to TRBJ2-1; D possibly corresponds to TRBD1 (5 bases). V shed 5 bases and J shed 5 bases, with 22 bases lying between them. Germline CDR1 is MDHEN and CDR2 is SYDVKM. The CDR3 length is 17 residues. The CDR3 coding sequence is TGTGCCAGCAGTCTCTTGGGGCAGCTCGGTCGGGACAATGAGCAGTTCTTC. As protein: CASSLLGQLGRDNEQFF.

This clonotype was seen a few times. The chain combines TRBV18 with TRBJ2-5; D remains unclear. V was pared by 0 bases and J by 5 bases, with 7 bases between. Germline V lookup: CDR1 KGHSH, CDR2 LQKENI. This CDR3 has 13 amino acids. The CDR3 loop reads CASSPPEKETQYF. The CDR3 DNA reads TGTGCCAGCTCACCACCGGAGAAGGAGACCCAGTACTTC.

This clonotype was found many times. This chain connects TRBV10-3 to TRBJ1-2, with 7 nucleotides matching TRBD1. V shed 10 bases and J 3 bases; nucleotides not matched to a gene: 11. The CDR3 loop spans 14 amino acids. Germline V lookup: CDR1 ENHRY, CDR2 SYGVKD. CDR3: CATLPGQEDYGYTF. DNA for the CDR3: TGTGCCACCCTACCCGGACAGGAGGACTATGGCTACACCTTC.

This clonotype was observed many times. This chain joins TRBV5-6 and TRBJ2-1, with D possibly being TRBD1 (6 bases). CDR1 is SGHDT, CDR2 YYEEEE, per germline. Trimming stripped 3 bases from V and 9 bases from J, with 22 bases between. The CDR3 is made up of 16 amino acids. CDR3 in DNA: TGTGCCAGCAGCTCCGGTAAAAGACAGGTAGTGCGTGAGCAGTTCTTC. Its translation: CASSSGKRQVVREQFF.

This clonotype was observed at least ten times. The chain has TRBV10-3 and TRBJ1-5; D ambiguous. The CDR3 extends over 14 amino acids. The germline V gene has CDR1 ENHRY and CDR2 SYGVKD. Trimming took off 5 bases at V and 0 bases at J, with 8 bases between the two ends. CDR3 in DNA: TGTGCCATCAGTAGCGGGGTTAGCAATCAGCCCCAGCATTTT. It encodes CAISSGVSNQPQHF.